The present T cell receptor (beta chain) was sequenced within a study of T-cell memory formation after mild COVID-19. General study points: Unconfirmed was the SARS-CoV-2 specificity of second-wave clones that peaked on day 37. Clones contracting across day 15 to 85 had a balanced CD4/CD8 profile; later expanding clones leaned CD4+. Shrinking CD4+ clones resided mostly in CM and EM, and CD8+ ones in EMRA.

This clonotype was seen a single time. Its cognate antigen is unknown. 5'RACE, which relied on constant-segment primers, yielded TCR alpha and TCR beta cDNA libraries carrying sample barcodes and UMIs. From the 5' RACE reads, TCRdb called clonotypes with MiXCR, one entry per CDR3 protein. This table holds 580,000 or so distinct CDR3 sequences, around 16% found once. Material for sequencing was PBMCs or a T cell subset sorted from them (not recorded which). The sequence was collected from an adult woman who had mild COVID-19 (a few samples of this study predate the infection). Cell type and time point are not known.

The CDR3 nucleotides read TGCGCCAGCAGCCAAGAGCCTAAGCGGGCCCAGCCCCAGCATTTT. Protein sequence: CASSQEPKRAQPQHF. The chain is built from TRBV4-1 and TRBJ1-5; D not resolved. The CDR3 is 15 amino acids. CDR1 is MGHRA, CDR2 YSYEKL, per germline. V was trimmed by 0 bases and J by 7 bases, leaving 13 bases between them.